Listed below are T cell receptor beta chains from one sample, sequenced in a study of control samples from healthy donors and cancer patients. TCRdb's table, derived via immunoSEQ multiplex PCR, lists solely in-frame clones and lacks some. Of about 100,000 clones listed, roughly 87% were seen once; the top ten hold over 15%. The sample was blood. Receptors were obtained from a woman aged 50 to 60 in good health. Each CDR3 is given with its conserved first and last residue. The D gene is left open where the match is weak. The size of a clone is reported for some rows only, either as once, few or many, or as a class for expanded clones.

D: TRBD2; V: TRBV7-3; J: TRBJ2-1; size: .; DNA: TGTGCCAGCAGCCGGGAGCTAGCGGGAGTCAATGAGCAGTTCTTC; CDR3: CASSRELAGVNEQFF
D: TRBD1; V: TRBV5-4; J: TRBJ1-6; size: once; DNA: TGTGCCAGCATGGACAGGAGCTCCTATAATTCACCCCTCCACTTT; CDR3: CASMDRSSYNSPLHF
D: .; V: TRBV27; J: TRBJ2-5; size: .; DNA: TGTGCCAGCAGTTTAGGGGCAGGCCTCCAAGAGACCCAGTACTTC; CDR3: CASSLGAGLQETQYF
D: .; V: TRBV5-1; J: TRBJ2-1; size: .; DNA: TGCGCCAGCAGCTGGACAGTCTCCTACAATGAGCAGTTCTTC; CDR3: CASSWTVSYNEQFF
D: .; V: TRBV3-1/TRBV3-2; J: TRBJ2-2; size: once; DNA: TGTGCCAGCAAACGCGGGGAGAACACCGGGGAGCTGTTTTTT; CDR3: CASKRGENTGELFF
D: TRBD1; V: TRBV10-3; J: TRBJ1-2; size: .; DNA: TGTGCCATCAGTGAGACCGGGACAGGGATTTTGGTGGAATATGGCTACACCTTC; CDR3: CAISETGTGILVEYGYTF
D: .; V: TRBV6-5; J: TRBJ1-2; size: .; DNA: TGTGCCAGCAGTCCCGACAGTTCCTATGGCTACACCTTC; CDR3: CASSPDSSYGYTF
D: .; V: TRBV18; J: TRBJ1-4; size: .; DNA: TGTGCCAGCTCACCTTCGACAGAAGAAAAACTGTTTTTT; CDR3: CASSPSTEEKLFF
D: TRBD2; V: TRBV30; J: TRBJ2-1; size: .; DNA: TGTGCCTGGAGTGCCCGACCTGAGGGTAGCGGGGTTTTGTTGAATGAGCAGTTCTTC; CDR3: CAWSARPEGSGVLLNEQFF
D: .; V: TRBV7-3; J: TRBJ1-2; size: .; DNA: TGTGCCAGCAGCTCGGGAGGACGGGAAGCTAACTATGGCTACACCTTC; CDR3: CASSSGGREANYGYTF
D: .; V: TRBV7-4; J: TRBJ1-3; size: .; DNA: TGTGCCAGCAGCTTAGAAACTGAGACCTCTGGAAACACCATATATTTT; CDR3: CASSLETETSGNTIYF
D: .; V: TRBV18; J: TRBJ1-4; size: few; DNA: TGTGCCAGCTCCCTTCTTAATGAAAAACTGTTTTTT; CDR3: CASSLLNEKLFF
D: TRBD1; V: TRBV6-5; J: TRBJ2-7; size: .; DNA: TGTGCCAGCAGTTACCTGACCGGGACAGAGGACGAGCAGTACTTC; CDR3: CASSYLTGTEDEQYF